What follows are 3 T cell receptor beta chains derived from one specimen sequenced in a study of blood T cell repertoires in COVID-19. The table came from immunoSEQ multiplex PCR; TCRdb's copy has only in-frame clones and leaves some out. Of approximately 300,000 clones listed, over 90% are singletons. The sample taken for sequencing was PBMCs or T cells enriched from blood (not recorded which). Source of these receptors: a woman aged 25 to 39 who had been exposed to COVID-19.

Of note for this clone: Other DNA sequences in the sample encode the same CDR3. This chain connects TRBV6-5 to TRBJ1-2, with 12 bases aligning to TRBD1. The CDR3 contains 15 residues. Germline trimming cut 2 bases from V and 3 bases from J; bases unmatched to any gene: 1. From germline, CDR1 is MNHEY and CDR2 SVGAGI. The chain's CDR3 is CASSYGTGGDYGYTF. CDR3 sequence (DNA): TGTGCCAGCAGTTACGGGACAGGGGGCGACTATGGCTACACCTTC.

The rearrangement joins TRBV5-1 to TRBJ2-2, with 9 bases aligning to TRBD1. V lost 4 bases, J lost 4 bases, and 2 bases stayed unmatched. This CDR3 is 14 amino acids long. Looked up from germline, CDR1 is SGHRS and CDR2 is YFSETQ. Written as DNA, the CDR3 is TGCGCCAGCAGCGGGACAGGGCGCACCGGGGAGCTGTTTTTT. Amino acid sequence: CASSGTGRTGELFF.

This chain connects TRBV19 to TRBJ2-7; D remains ambiguous. CDR1 is LNHDA and CDR2 is SQIVND in the germline V gene (reference sequence). The CDR3 sequence is 14 residues long. V was trimmed by 5 bases and J by 0 bases, leaving 11 bases between them. CDR3 sequence reads: CASSQAGISYEQYF. Written as DNA, the CDR3 is TGTGCCAGTAGTCAGGCCGGAATCTCCTACGAGCAGTACTTC.